This T cell receptor (beta chain) was profiled in a study of CD8+ T cells in alopecia areata. CDR1 ENHRY and CDR2 SYGVKD come from the germline V gene. There are 14 residues in the CDR3. The treatment: oral pan-JAK inhibitor, 5-10 mg twice daily. Study results and limitations: Lesional scalp exceeded normal scalp in clonality, especially in alopecia totalis/universalis.

As regards this clone: Its antigen is currently unknown. A read error may produce the germline difference seen at one junction end.

As the sequencing template, cDNA was produced by extracting RNA and reverse transcribing it. Libraries were prepared by immunoSEQ multiplex PCR; TCRdb keeps only in-frame clonotypes and omits some of them. Of 150,000 to 250,000 clones in the sample, 58% are singletons; the top ten hold 5.5% to 6%. This TCR was recovered from a human donor with alopecia areata. The rearrangement joins TRBV10-3 to TRBJ2-7, with D perhaps TRBD2 (5 bases). This specimen was CD4+ T cells sorted from blood, taken at week 24, from a patient treated with tofacitinib. The CDR3 DNA reads TGTGCCATCAGTGGGCCTCAGGACTCCGACGAGCAGTACTTC. Residues: CAISGPQDSDEQYF.